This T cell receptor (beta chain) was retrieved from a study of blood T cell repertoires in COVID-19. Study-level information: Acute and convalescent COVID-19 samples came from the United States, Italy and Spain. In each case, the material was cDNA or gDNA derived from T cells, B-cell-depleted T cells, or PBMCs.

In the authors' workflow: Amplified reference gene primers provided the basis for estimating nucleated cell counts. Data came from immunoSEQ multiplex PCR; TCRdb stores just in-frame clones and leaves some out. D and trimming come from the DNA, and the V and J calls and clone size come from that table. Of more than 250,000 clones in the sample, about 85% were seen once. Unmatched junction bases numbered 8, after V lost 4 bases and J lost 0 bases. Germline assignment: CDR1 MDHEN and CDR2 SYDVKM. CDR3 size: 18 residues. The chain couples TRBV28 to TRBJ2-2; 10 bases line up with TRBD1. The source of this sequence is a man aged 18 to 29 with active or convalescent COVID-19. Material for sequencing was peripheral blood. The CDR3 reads CASSWTGTGVPNTGELFF. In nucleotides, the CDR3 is TGTGCCAGCAGTTGGACCGGGACAGGGGTGCCGAACACCGGGGAGCTGTTTTTT.